The 19 T cell receptor beta chains below all came from one sample that was sequenced in a study of cytomegalovirus exposure and HLA in healthy donors. The PCR ran on 60 Vbeta and 13 Jbeta primers. Sequencing was performed with immunoSEQ multiplex PCR; in TCRdb, only in-frame clones are kept and a portion is missing. The table includes 85,000 to 120,000 clones, approximately 80% detected once. The specimen sequenced was PBMCs. Every receptor here comes from a man in his fifties in good health and CMV-seronegative.

The chain joins TRBV9 to TRBJ2-6, with 11 bases aligning to TRBD2. CDR1 is SGDLS and CDR2 is YYNGEE in the germline V gene. V was pared by 1 base and J by 0 bases, with 3 bases of the junction left unmatched. There are 18 residues in the CDR3. The CDR3 region has the DNA TGTGCCAGCAGCGTATATAGCGGGGGGGCCTCTGGGGCCAACGTCCTGACTTTC. Translated, it gives CASSVYSGGASGANVLTF.

The chain employs TRBV10-3 and TRBJ2-1; D remains ambiguous. The CDR3 has 11 residues. V was clipped by 5 bases and J by 8 bases, with 7 bases between them. Germline V gives CDR1 ENHRY, CDR2 SYGVKD. CDR3 coding DNA: TGTGCCATCAGTCCTAGTTATGAGCAGTTCTTC. Amino acid sequence: CAISPSYEQFF.

This clone was found once. The rearrangement joins TRBV27 to TRBJ2-7; TRBD1 aligns across 7 bases. Germline V gene sequence: CDR1 MNHEY, CDR2 SMNVEV (reference sequence). CDR3 length: 14 amino acids. The CDR3 is CAGSPGTETTKQYV. The CDR3 bases are TGTGCCGGCAGCCCCGGGACAGAGACTACCAAGCAGTACGTC.

The chain carries TRBV19 and TRBJ1-1; 8 nucleotides align to TRBD1. The V gene end was trimmed by 4 bases and the J gene end by 4 bases; junction bases not matched to a gene: 11. Germline values: CDR1 LNHDA, CDR2 SQIVND (reference sequence). The CDR3 extends over 16 amino acids. The CDR3 nucleotides are TGTGCCAGTAGTACTCCAGGGGGCGGCTTGGGCACTGAAGCTTTCTTT. It yields the protein CASSTPGGGLGTEAFF.

The rearrangement uses TRBV19 and TRBJ1-1, with D hard to call. CDR3 size: 13 residues. Germline V lookup: CDR1 LNHDA, CDR2 SQIVND (reference sequence). V was clipped by 6 bases and J by 5 bases, with 13 bases between them. CDR3: CASSHGRGTEAFF. The CDR3 DNA reads as TGTGCCAGTAGCCACGGGAGAGGTACTGAAGCTTTCTTT.

The chain has TRBV6-1 and TRBJ2-7, with D hard to call. Germline-derived CDR1 and CDR2 are MNHNS and SASEGT. This CDR3 contains 15 residues. V was pared by 2 bases and J by 4 bases, with 15 bases between. CDR3 sequence: CASSELGVWLYEQYV. The CDR3 DNA follows: TGTGCCAGCAGTGAACTCGGAGTTTGGCTATACGAGCAGTACGTC.

The chain couples TRBV6-6 to TRBJ2-1; 12 nucleotides align to TRBD1. V lost 8 bases and J lost 6; bases outside the gene matches: 11. CDR1 and CDR2 (germline): MNHNY, SVGAGI (reference sequence). The CDR3 is made up of 16 amino acids. Here the CDR3 reads CASLLLGGQGANEQFF. CDR3 nucleotide sequence: TGTGCCAGCCTTCTTTTGGGGGGACAGGGGGCCAATGAGCAGTTCTTC.

The chain joins TRBV7-3 to TRBJ2-3; TRBD2 aligns across 9 bases. Trimming took 1 base from V and 4 from J; bases not matched to a gene: 12. This CDR3 contains 18 residues. Germline values: CDR1 SGHTA, CDR2 FQGTGA. The CDR3 DNA reads as TGTGCCAGCAGCTTAAATTATGGCGGGGGGGCCTTATCAGATACGCAGTATTTT. Translating it yields CASSLNYGGGALSDTQYF.

V is TRBV4-1 and J is TRBJ1-5; D gene ambiguous. The length of the CDR3 is 13 residues. Germline CDR1 is MGHRA and CDR2 is YSYEKL. Trimming stripped 2 bases from V and 2 bases from J, with 4 bases between. CDR3 loop: CASSQQGNQPQHF. The DNA for the CDR3 is TGCGCCAGCAGCCAACAGGGCAATCAGCCCCAGCATTTT.

The chain carries TRBV5-4 and TRBJ2-5; possible D gene TRBD2, 6 bases. The germline V gene has CDR1 SGHNT and CDR2 YYREEE (reference sequence). The CDR3 has 16 amino acids. V dropped 2 bases and J dropped 3 bases, with 17 bases sitting between them. Here the CDR3 reads CASSFSSTSKEETQYF. In DNA, the CDR3 is TGTGCCAGCAGCTTCAGTTCGACTAGTAAGGAAGAGACCCAGTACTTC.

The chain is built from TRBV13 and TRBJ2-5, with D possibly being TRBD1 (7 bases). The CDR3 spans 15 residues. Germline CDR1 is PRHDT and CDR2 is FYEKMQ (reference sequence). Between the trimmed V and J ends, which lost 4 bases and 5 bases, there was a span of 17 bases. CDR3 nucleotide sequence: TGTGCCAGCAGCTCTAGGGGCAGGGGGGAGGAGACCCAGTACTTC. This translates into CASSSRGRGEETQYF.

The chain joins TRBV30 to TRBJ2-7; D is perhaps TRBD2 (6 bases). V lost 0 bases, J lost 7 bases, and 13 bases lay in between. CDR1 and CDR2 (germline): GTSNPN, SVGIG (reference sequence). This CDR3 is built from 13 residues. CDR3 loop: CAWSVRLEGEQYF. The CDR3 DNA sequence: TGTGCCTGGAGTGTAAGACTGGAGGGTGAGCAGTACTTC.

V is TRBV5-1 and J is TRBJ2-5; D not resolved. This CDR3 comprises 15 residues. Germline assignment: CDR1 SGHRS and CDR2 YFSETQ. Trimming pared 0 bases from V and 5 bases from J, leaving 14 bases between. Here the CDR3 reads CASSLESVGLETQYF. DNA for the CDR3: TGCGCCAGCAGCTTGGAGTCGGTGGGCCTCGAGACCCAGTACTTC. The full variable domain, completed using reference TRBV5-1 and TRBJ2-5, is KAGVTQTPRYLIKTRGQQVTLSCSPISGHRSVSWYQQTPGQGLQFLFEYFSETQRNKGNFPGRFSGRQFSNSRSEMNVSTLELGDSALYLCASSLESVGLETQYFGPGTRLLVL.

This chain connects TRBV18 to TRBJ2-5; D uncertain. V dropped 2 bases and J dropped 5 bases, with 9 bases sitting between them. CDR1 and CDR2 from the germline V gene are KGHSH and LQKENI. The CDR3 extends over 13 amino acids. The CDR3 region has the DNA TGTGCCAGCTCACCAGGGCTAACCGAGACCCAGTACTTC. Protein sequence: CASSPGLTETQYF.

The V and J genes are TRBV10-1 and TRBJ2-2; TRBD2 agrees at 7 bases. The CDR3 has 16 amino acids. CDR1 and CDR2 from the germline V gene are WNHNN and SYGVQD (reference sequence). V shed 3 bases, J shed 3 bases, and the junction held 7 bases outside the gene matches. CDR3 protein: CASSEGGGGYTGELFF. CDR3 nucleotide sequence: TGCGCCAGCAGTGAAGGTGGCGGGGGTTACACCGGGGAGCTGTTTTTT.

About this clone itself: This same CDR3 is encoded by further DNA sequences in the sample. The chain has TRBV2 and TRBJ2-5, with TRBD2 matching 7 bases. With 6 bases clipped from V and 1 base from J, the junction kept 2 bases outside the gene matches. The CDR3 loop spans 13 amino acids. The germline gives CDR1 SNHLY, CDR2 FYNNEI. CDR3: CASRAGSQETQYF. The DNA of the CDR3 is TGTGCCAGCAGAGCGGGGTCCCAAGAGACCCAGTACTTC. The complete variable domain, with remaining parts taken from reference TRBV2 and TRBJ2-5, reads EPEVTQTPSHQVTQMGQEVILRCVPISNHLYFYWYRQILGQKVEFLVSFYNNEISEKSEIFDDQFSVERPDGSNFTLKIRSTKLEDSAMYFCASRAGSQETQYFGPGTRLLVL.

The chain joins TRBV7-2 to TRBJ2-5; 9 bases agree with TRBD1. With 4 bases clipped from V and 5 bases from J, the junction kept 8 bases outside the gene matches. The CDR3 loop spans 15 amino acids. CDR1 is SGHTA, CDR2 FQGNSA, per germline. Here the CDR3 reads CASSSQQGAVETQYF. The CDR3 DNA sequence: TGTGCCAGCAGCTCCCAACAGGGGGCGGTGGAGACCCAGTACTTC.

V gene TRBV5-1 combines with J gene TRBJ1-4; 9 positions match TRBD1. CDR1 and CDR2 from the germline V gene are SGHRS and YFSETQ. The trim removed 8 bases at V and 5 bases at J, leaving 4 bases unmatched. There are 13 residues in the CDR3. CDR3 nucleotide sequence: TGCGCCAGTCGGACAGGGGAAAATGAAAAACTGTTTTTT. It specifies CASRTGENEKLFF. The complete variable domain, with remaining parts taken from reference TRBV5-1 and TRBJ1-4, reads KAGVTQTPRYLIKTRGQQVTLSCSPISGHRSVSWYQQTPGQGLQFLFEYFSETQRNKGNFPGRFSGRQFSNSRSEMNVSTLELGDSALYLCASRTGENEKLFFGSGTQLSVL.

V and J are TRBV5-1 and TRBJ1-1; D possibly corresponds to TRBD1 (6 bases). The CDR3 extends over 15 amino acids. CDR1 and CDR2 from the germline V gene are SGHRS and YFSETQ. With 4 bases removed from V and 1 base from J, the gap between germline ends came to 14 bases. The CDR3 reads CASSGGHLTNTEAFF. CDR3 in DNA: TGCGCCAGCAGCGGGGGACATTTGACGAACACTGAAGCTTTCTTT.